This T cell receptor (beta chain) was retrieved from a study of blood T cell repertoires in COVID-19. Study at large: COVID-19 samples from acute and convalescent phases originated in the United States, Italy and Spain. Nucleic acid was either cDNA or gDNA, and it came from T cells, B-cell-depleted T cells, or PBMCs.

Authors' analysis steps: From reference gene primer amplification, estimates of nucleated cell counts were derived. Profiling relied on immunoSEQ multiplex PCR, and the TCRdb table lists in-frame clones only, not all of them. V, J and clone size derive from that table, while D and trimming were established from the DNA sequence. Found here are roughly 140,000 clones, around four fifths of them singletons; the top ten hold about 3%. The V and J ends lost 1 base and 3 bases respectively, with 10 bases between them. CDR1 and CDR2 from the germline V gene are MDHEN and SYDVKM. This CDR3 is 15 amino acids long.

The material sequenced was peripheral blood. The receptor was derived from a woman aged 40 to 50 with active or convalescent COVID-19. V is TRBV28 and J is TRBJ1-5, with D uncertain. The CDR3 region is CASSLSWEPNQPQHF. CDR3 sequence (DNA): TGTGCCAGCAGTTTATCGTGGGAGCCCAATCAGCCCCAGCATTTT. The full variable domain, rest sourced from reference TRBV28 and TRBJ1-5, is DVKVTQSSRYLVKRTGEKVFLECVQDMDHENMFWYRQDPGLGLRLIYFSYDVKMKEKGDIPEGYSVSREKKERFSLILESASTNQTSMYLCASSLSWEPNQPQHFGDGTRLSIL.